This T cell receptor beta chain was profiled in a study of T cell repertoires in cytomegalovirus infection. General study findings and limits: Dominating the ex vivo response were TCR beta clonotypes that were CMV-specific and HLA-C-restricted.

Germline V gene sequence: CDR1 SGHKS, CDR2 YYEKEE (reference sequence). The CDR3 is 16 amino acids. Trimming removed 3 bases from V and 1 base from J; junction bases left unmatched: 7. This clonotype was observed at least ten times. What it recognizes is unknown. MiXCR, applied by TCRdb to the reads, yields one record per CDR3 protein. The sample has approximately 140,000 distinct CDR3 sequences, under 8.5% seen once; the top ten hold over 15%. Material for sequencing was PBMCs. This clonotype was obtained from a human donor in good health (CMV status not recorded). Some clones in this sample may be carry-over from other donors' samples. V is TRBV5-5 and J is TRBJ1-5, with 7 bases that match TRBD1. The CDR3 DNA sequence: TGTGCCAGCAGCTCCTTTGAGGGGGCAAGCAATCAGCCCCAGCATTTT. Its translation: CASSSFEGASNQPQHF. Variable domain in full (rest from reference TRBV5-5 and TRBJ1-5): DAGVTQSPTHLIKTRGQQVTLRCSPISGHKSVSWYQQVLGQGPQFIFQYYEKEERGRGNFPDRFSARQFPNYSSELNVNALLLGDSALYLCASSSFEGASNQPQHFGDGTRLSIL.